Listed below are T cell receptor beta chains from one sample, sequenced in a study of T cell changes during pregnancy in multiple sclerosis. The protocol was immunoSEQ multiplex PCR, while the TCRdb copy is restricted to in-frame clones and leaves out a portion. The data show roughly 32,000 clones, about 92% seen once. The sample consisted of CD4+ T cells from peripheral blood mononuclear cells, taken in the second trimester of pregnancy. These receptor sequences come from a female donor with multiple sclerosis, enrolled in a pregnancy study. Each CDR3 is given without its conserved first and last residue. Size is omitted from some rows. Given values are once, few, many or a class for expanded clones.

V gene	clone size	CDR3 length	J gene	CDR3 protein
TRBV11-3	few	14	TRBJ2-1	ASSREGGQEYNEQF
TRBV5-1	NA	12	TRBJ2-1	ASSEGGPENEQF
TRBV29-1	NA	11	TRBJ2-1	SVANREGGEQF
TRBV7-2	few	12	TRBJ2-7	ASSLSGQAYEQY
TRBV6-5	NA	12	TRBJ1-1	ASSIIGGNSEAF
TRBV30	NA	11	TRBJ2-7	AWKERGRYEQY
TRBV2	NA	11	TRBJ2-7	ASSGEISYEQY
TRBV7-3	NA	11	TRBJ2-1	ASSLSRGQEQF
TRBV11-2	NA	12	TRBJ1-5	ASSRGGGNQPQH
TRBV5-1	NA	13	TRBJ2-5	ASSLSPGGSETQY
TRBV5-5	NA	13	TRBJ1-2	ASSSTGAWDYGYT
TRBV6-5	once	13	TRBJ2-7	ASFSQAGETYEQY
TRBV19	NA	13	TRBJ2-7	ASSIRLVELYEQY
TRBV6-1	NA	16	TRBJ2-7	ASSERTSGISFFYEQY
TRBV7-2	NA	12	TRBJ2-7	AITAGTGPYEQY
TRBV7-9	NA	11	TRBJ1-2	ASSLGQEDGYT
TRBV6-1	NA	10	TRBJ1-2	ASITGVGGYT
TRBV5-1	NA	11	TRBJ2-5	ASSRNGGETQY
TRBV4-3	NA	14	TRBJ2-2	ASSQWQTSNTGELF
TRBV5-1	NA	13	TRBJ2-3	ASSLVSVSTDTQY
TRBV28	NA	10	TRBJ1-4	ASSQGGEKLF
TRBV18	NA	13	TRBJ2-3	ASSPGMVEADTQY
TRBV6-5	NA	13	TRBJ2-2	ASSYSIGGTGELF
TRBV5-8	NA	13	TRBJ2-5	ASSAGQGLEETQY
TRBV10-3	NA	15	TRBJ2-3	AIRKIAGGPVADTQY
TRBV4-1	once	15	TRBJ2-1	ASSRTVAGGPNNEQF
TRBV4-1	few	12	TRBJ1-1	ASSGQGGYTEAF
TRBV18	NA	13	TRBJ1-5	ASSPRRASNQPQH
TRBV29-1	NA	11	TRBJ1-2	SAWNGRDYGYT
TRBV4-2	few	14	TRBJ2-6	ASSSGHFSGANVLT